Listed below are T cell receptor beta chains from one sample, sequenced in a study of vaccination and CD4 T cells after COVID-19. Their recognized antigens are unknown. In TCRdb, the PCR reads were re-called with MiXCR into one record per CDR3 protein. The table has 22,000 or so distinct CDR3 sequences, 40% to 50% seen once; the top ten hold roughly 14%. The sample comprised CD4+ T cells from blood, cultured in vitro. The receptors come from a human donor who had recovered from COVID-19. CDR3s include the opening cysteine and the closing phenylalanine or tryptophan. Fields, in order: CDR3 protein, CDR3 DNA, J gene, clone size, CDR3 length, V gene, D gene. A D gene is named only where the DNA matches it firmly. For some rows the clone size is stated as once, few or many, or as a class when expanded; others skip it.

CASSPGGQGSYEQYF	TGTGCCAGCTCACCAGGTGGACAAGGCTCCTACGAGCAGTACTTC	TRBJ2-7	NA	15	TRBV18	NA
CASSYGTSFETQYF	TGTGCCAGCAGTTACGGGACTAGCTTTGAGACCCAGTACTTC	TRBJ2-5	NA	14	TRBV6-5	TRBD2
CASSLTLNTEAFF	TGTGCCAGCAGCTTAACACTAAACACTGAAGCTTTCTTT	TRBJ1-1	once	13	TRBV11-3	NA
CASSLAVQERSEQFF	TGTGCCAGCAGCTTGGCCGTTCAGGAGAGGAGTGAGCAGTTCTTC	TRBJ2-1	NA	15	TRBV5-4	NA
CASSESWGGGTNEQFF	TGCGCCAGCAGTGAGTCTTGGGGAGGGGGCACGAATGAGCAGTTCTTC	TRBJ2-1	few	16	TRBV10-2	NA
CASAQGGGLGELFF	TGTGCCAGCGCCCAGGGAGGGGGCCTCGGGGAGCTGTTTTTT	TRBJ2-2	once	14	TRBV6-2/TRBV6-3	NA
CSALRAAGDTQPQHF	TGCAGTGCTCTACGGGCGGCGGGAGATACTCAGCCCCAGCATTTT	TRBJ1-5	NA	15	TRBV20-1	NA
CASSLDLVGGPPDTQYF	TGTGCCAGCAGCTTAGATCTTGTGGGGGGGCCCCCAGATACGCAGTATTTT	TRBJ2-3	NA	17	TRBV11-3	NA
CARSLRSGQGPYEQYF	TGTGCCAGAAGCCTCCGAAGTGGACAGGGCCCCTACGAGCAGTACTTC	TRBJ2-7	few	16	TRBV5-3	TRBD1
CASSPRVRVGAFF	TGTGCCAGCAGCCCTCGAGTCCGGGTGGGAGCTTTCTTT	TRBJ1-1	few	13	TRBV11-2	NA
CSASVRVVVGYTF	TGCAGTGCTAGTGTGAGGGTGGTGGTTGGCTACACCTTC	TRBJ1-2	medium-sized	13	TRBV20-1	NA
CASGSGGVYNEQFF	TGTGCCAGTGGGAGCGGGGGGGTTTACAATGAGCAGTTCTTC	TRBJ2-1	NA	14	TRBV19	TRBD2
CATMGAGNTEAFF	TGTGCCACCATGGGGGCAGGCAACACTGAAGCTTTCTTT	TRBJ1-1	NA	13	TRBV24-1	NA